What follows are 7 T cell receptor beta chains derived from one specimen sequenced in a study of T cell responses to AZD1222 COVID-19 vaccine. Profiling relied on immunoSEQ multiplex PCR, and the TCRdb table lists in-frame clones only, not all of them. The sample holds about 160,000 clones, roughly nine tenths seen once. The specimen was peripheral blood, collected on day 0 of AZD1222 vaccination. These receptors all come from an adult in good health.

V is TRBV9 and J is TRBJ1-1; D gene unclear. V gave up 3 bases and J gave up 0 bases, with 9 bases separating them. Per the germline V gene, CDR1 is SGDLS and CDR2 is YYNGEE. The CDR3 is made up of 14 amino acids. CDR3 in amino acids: CASSDRDLNTEAFF. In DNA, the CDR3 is TGTGCCAGCAGCGATCGGGATTTGAACACTGAAGCTTTCTTT.

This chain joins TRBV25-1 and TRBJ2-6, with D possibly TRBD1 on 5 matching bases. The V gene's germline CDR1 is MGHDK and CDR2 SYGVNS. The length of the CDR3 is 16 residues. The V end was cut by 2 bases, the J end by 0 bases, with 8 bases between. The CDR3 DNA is TGTGCCAGCAGTGAACGTACAGGCTCTGGGGCCAACGTCCTGACTTTC. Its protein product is CASSERTGSGANVLTF. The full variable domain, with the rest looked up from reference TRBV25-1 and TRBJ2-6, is EADIYQTPRYLVIGTGKKITLECSQTMGHDKMYWYQQDPGMELHLIHYSYGVNSTEKGDLSSESTVSRIRTEHFPLTLESARPSHTSQYLCASSERTGSGANVLTFGAGSRLTVL.

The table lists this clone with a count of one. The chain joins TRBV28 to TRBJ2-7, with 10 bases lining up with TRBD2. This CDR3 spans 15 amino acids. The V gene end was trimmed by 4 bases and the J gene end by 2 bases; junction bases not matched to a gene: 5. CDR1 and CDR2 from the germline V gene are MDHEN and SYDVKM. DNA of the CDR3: TGTGCCAGCAGTTCGGGACTAGCGAACCCCTACGAGCAGTACTTC. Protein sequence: CASSSGLANPYEQYF. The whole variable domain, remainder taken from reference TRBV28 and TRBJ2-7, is DVKVTQSSRYLVKRTGEKVFLECVQDMDHENMFWYRQDPGLGLRLIYFSYDVKMKEKGDIPEGYSVSREKKERFSLILESASTNQTSMYLCASSSGLANPYEQYFGPGTRLTVT.

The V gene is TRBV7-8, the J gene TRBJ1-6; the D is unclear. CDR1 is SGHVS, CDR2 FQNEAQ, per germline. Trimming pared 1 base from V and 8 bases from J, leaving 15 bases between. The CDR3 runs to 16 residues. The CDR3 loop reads CASSLVSPNTHSPLHF. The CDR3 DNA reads TGTGCCAGCAGCTTAGTATCACCGAATACCCATTCACCCCTCCACTTT.

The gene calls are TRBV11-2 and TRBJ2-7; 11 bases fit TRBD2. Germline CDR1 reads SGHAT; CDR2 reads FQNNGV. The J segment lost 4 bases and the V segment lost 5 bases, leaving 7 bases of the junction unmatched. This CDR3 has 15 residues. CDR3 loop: CASSASGTSGYEQYF. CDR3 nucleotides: TGTGCCAGCAGCGCGTCCGGGACTAGCGGATACGAGCAGTACTTC. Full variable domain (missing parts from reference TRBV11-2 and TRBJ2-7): EAGVAQSPRYKIIEKRQSVAFWCNPISGHATLYWYQQILGQGPKLLIQFQNNGVVDDSQLPKDRFSAERLKGVDSTLKIQPAKLEDSAVYLCASSASGTSGYEQYFGPGTRLTVT.

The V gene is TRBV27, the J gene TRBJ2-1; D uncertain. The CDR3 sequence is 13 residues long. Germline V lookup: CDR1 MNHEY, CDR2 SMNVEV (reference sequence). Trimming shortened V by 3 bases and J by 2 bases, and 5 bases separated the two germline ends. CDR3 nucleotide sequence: TGTGCCAGCAGTTTGGACCCCTACAATGAGCAGTTCTTC. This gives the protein CASSLDPYNEQFF.

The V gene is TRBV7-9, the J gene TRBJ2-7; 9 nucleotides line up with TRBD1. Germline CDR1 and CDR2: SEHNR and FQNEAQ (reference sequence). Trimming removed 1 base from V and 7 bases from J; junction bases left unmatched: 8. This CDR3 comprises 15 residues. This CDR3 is CASSLVGTGSDEQYF. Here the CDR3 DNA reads TGTGCCAGCAGCTTAGTAGGGACAGGGTCTGATGAGCAGTACTTC. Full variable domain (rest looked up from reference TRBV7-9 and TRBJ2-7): DTGVSQNPRHKITKRGQNVTFRCDPISEHNRLYWYRQTLGQGPEFLTYFQNEAQLEKSRLLSDRFSAERPKGSFSTLEIQRTEQGDSAMYLCASSLVGTGSDEQYFGPGTRLTVT.